This T cell receptor (beta chain) was documented in a study of blood T cell repertoires in COVID-19. Looking at the study overall: The samples span acute and convalescent COVID-19 from the United States, Italy and Spain. PBMCs, B-cell-depleted T cells, or T cells provided the cDNA or gDNA that made up the material.

V shed 4 bases and J 7 bases; nucleotides not matched to a gene: 6. The CDR3 sequence is 15 residues long. The germline gives CDR1 SGHKS, CDR2 YYEKEE (reference sequence). Original data processing: Reference gene primer amplification yielded estimated nucleated cell counts. Sequencing was performed with immunoSEQ multiplex PCR; in TCRdb, only in-frame clones are kept and a portion is missing. That table furnishes V, J and clone size, whereas the DNA furnished D and trimming. The repertoire holds some 180,000 clones, with 75% to 90% as singletons. The V and J genes are TRBV5-5 and TRBJ2-1; 12 bases map to TRBD2. The sample taken for sequencing was peripheral blood. This TCR was recovered from a woman aged 60-75 years with acute or convalescent COVID-19. Here the CDR3 reads CASSILAGGANEQFF. The CDR3 DNA reads TGTGCCAGCAGCATCCTAGCGGGAGGGGCAAATGAGCAGTTCTTC.